One sample yielded the 19 T cell receptor beta chains listed below, sequenced in a study of T cells of healthy individuals. TCRdb re-called the 5' RACE reads with MiXCR, one entry per CDR3 protein. Counted here are 75,000 to 95,000 distinct CDR3 sequences, 4% to 5.5% occurring once; the ten biggest clones make up roughly 7.5%. Source of these receptors: a female donor in good health.

Many counts were recorded for this clonotype. The gene calls are TRBV20-1 and TRBJ2-3; D gene uncertain. Germline V gene lookup returns CDR1 DFQATT and CDR2 SNEGSKA (reference sequence). CDR3 length: 11 residues. V was pared by 0 bases and J by 8 bases, with 6 bases between. The CDR3 sequence is CSARELVTQYF. DNA of the CDR3: TGCAGTGCTAGAGAGCTGGTTACGCAGTATTTT.

This clonotype was detected many times. This sequence joins TRBV2 and TRBJ2-1; D is undetermined. Trimming removed 5 bases at V and 9 bases at J, with 14 bases between. This CDR3 is built from 13 residues. Germline V gene lookup returns CDR1 SNHLY and CDR2 FYNNEI. The CDR3 region has the DNA TGTGCCAGCAGTTCGAACCCTGGTAGTGAGCAGTTCTTC. Translating gives CASSSNPGSEQFF.

This clonotype was seen a few times. This chain joins TRBV7-9 and TRBJ2-7; D possibly matches TRBD1 or TRBD2 (5 bases each). Germline V gene lookup returns CDR1 SEHNR and CDR2 FQNEAQ (reference sequence). This CDR3 spans 14 amino acids. V dropped 2 bases and J dropped 4 bases, with 12 bases sitting between them. The CDR3 nucleotides read TGTGCCAGCAGCTTACACCGGGGCTCGTACGAGCAGTACTTC. Residues: CASSLHRGSYEQYF.

Details on this clonotype: This may be a read error: a much more frequent sequence differs by one nucleotide. The J gene is TRBJ2-2, the V gene TRBV5-1; unclear D gene. CDR1 and CDR2 (germline): SGHRS, YFSETQ. CDR3 length: 13 amino acids. Trimming shortened V by 4 bases and J by 8 bases, and 12 bases separated the two germline ends. CDR3 DNA: TGCGCCAGCAGCCCCCCTCGTGCGGGGGAGCTGTTTTTT. Its translation: CASSPPRAGELFF.

In this sample, this clonotype turned up a few times. The J gene is TRBJ2-3, the V gene TRBV14; D might be TRBD1 (6 bases). Germline CDR1 is SGHDN and CDR2 is FVKESK. This CDR3 has 15 amino acids. V was pared by 4 bases and J by 6 bases, with 17 bases between. CDR3 sequence: CASSPYTGTGDTQYF. The CDR3, as DNA: TGTGCCAGCAGCCCTTACACAGGGACCGGCGATACGCAGTATTTT.

This clonotype appeared many times. The rearrangement links TRBV5-1 to TRBJ1-1; 11 bases match TRBD1. J lost 4 bases, V lost 4 bases, and 9 bases had no gene match. CDR1 and CDR2 from the germline V gene are SGHRS and YFSETQ. The CDR3 has 16 amino acids. This CDR3 is CASSTGTGGMVTEAFF. CDR3 bases: TGCGCCAGCAGCACCGGGACAGGGGGTATGGTCACTGAAGCTTTCTTT.

This clonotype was seen at least ten times. The chain combines TRBV6-2 or TRBV6-3 with TRBJ1-2, with a weak D call TRBD1 (5 bases). The CDR3 loop spans 17 amino acids. With 5 bases removed from V and 2 bases from J, the gap between germline ends came to 21 bases. The germline CDR1 and CDR2 sequences are MNHEY and SVGEGT. The CDR3 loop reads CASSRIYRTHQNYGYTF. As DNA, the CDR3 is TGTGCCAGCAGTAGAATTTACCGGACACATCAGAACTATGGCTACACCTTC.

The chain is built from TRBV20-1 and TRBJ2-2, with TRBD1 identical over 8 bases. V lost 0 bases and J lost 2; bases outside the gene matches: 2. The V gene's germline CDR1 is DFQATT and CDR2 SNEGSKA (reference sequence). The CDR3 length is 15 residues. The CDR3 loop is CSAREDRVNTGELFF. The CDR3 DNA reads TGCAGTGCTAGAGAGGACAGGGTTAACACCGGGGAGCTGTTTTTT.

The chain links TRBV4-3 to TRBJ1-5; D may be TRBD1 (5 bases). The ends were cut back, 4 bases at V and 7 bases at J, with 17 bases in the middle. Germline V gene lookup returns CDR1 LGHNA and CDR2 YSLEER. This CDR3 region has 15 residues. The CDR3 here is CASSRATQGDQPQHF. CDR3 nucleotide sequence: TGCGCCAGCAGCCGAGCTACCCAGGGAGACCAGCCCCAGCATTTT.

This clonotype occurred many times. This sequence joins TRBV20-1 and TRBJ2-3; TRBD2 agrees at 11 bases. The J segment lost 6 bases and the V segment lost 0 bases, leaving 8 bases of the junction unmatched. The germline gives CDR1 DFQATT, CDR2 SNEGSKA (reference sequence). The CDR3 loop spans 16 amino acids. In DNA form, the CDR3 reads TGCAGTGCTAGAGATCCGGTAGCGGGAGGGTATGATACGCAGTATTTT. This encodes CSARDPVAGGYDTQYF.

This clonotype was recorded many times. The J gene is TRBJ1-1, the V gene TRBV5-4, with D hard to call. This CDR3 region has 15 residues. Between the trimmed V and J ends, which lost 0 bases and 3 bases, there was a span of 12 bases. CDR1 is SGHNT and CDR2 is YYREEE in the germline V gene (reference sequence). CDR3 loop: CASSLVAGWDTEAFF. CDR3 coding DNA: TGTGCCAGCAGCTTGGTAGCGGGGTGGGACACTGAAGCTTTCTTT.

This clonotype occurred many times. The rearrangement links TRBV7-9 to TRBJ1-2; no reliable D call. The V end was cut by 4 bases, the J end by 5 bases, with 5 bases between. Germline V gene data show CDR1 as SEHNR and CDR2 as FQNEAQ (reference sequence). The CDR3 contains 11 residues. The CDR3 is CASSSIYGYTF. The CDR3 DNA reads as TGTGCCAGCAGCTCTATTTATGGCTACACCTTC.

The chain is built from TRBV6-1 and TRBJ1-1; possible D gene TRBD1, 6 bases. The germline gives CDR1 MNHNS, CDR2 SASEGT. Between the trimmed V and J ends, which lost 1 base and 1 base, there was a span of 7 bases. The CDR3 consists of 14 residues. The CDR3 bases are TGTGCCAGCAGTGAAGGGGGGCGGAACACTGAAGCTTTCTTT. Its protein is CASSEGGRNTEAFF.

In regard to this clonotype: This may come from a read error, since a much larger clone is one base off. Here the CDR3 reads CASNKALRDQDTQYF. The DNA of the CDR3 is TGTGCCAGCAACAAAGCGCTGAGGGACCAAGATACGCAGTATTTT. The V gene is TRBV21-1, the J gene TRBJ2-3; TRBD2 is taken as the D call from the table, unchecked against the DNA. TRBV21-1 is an annotated pseudogene. This CDR3 region has 15 residues.

The chain uses TRBV27 and TRBJ1-2; D is ambiguous. There are 13 residues in the CDR3. Trimming took 3 bases from V and 4 from J, leaving 9 bases between them. Germline V CDR1 and CDR2: MNHEY, SMNVEV (reference sequence). The CDR3 DNA reads as TGTGCCAGCAGTTTGGGTCGTCCCTATGGCTACACCTTC. The encoded protein is CASSLGRPYGYTF.

This clonotype was counted at least ten times. The chain employs TRBV29-1 and TRBJ2-3; 7 bases are a match to TRBD2. Unmatched junction bases numbered 2, after V lost 6 bases and J lost 5 bases. This CDR3 is built from 11 residues. Germline CDR1 is SQVTM and CDR2 is ANQGSEA. CDR3 sequence reads: CSVREGDTQYF. The DNA for the CDR3 is TGCAGCGTCAGGGAGGGAGATACGCAGTATTTT.

This clonotype was counted at least ten times. This chain connects TRBV30 to TRBJ2-1, with 8 nucleotides matching TRBD2. CDR1 is GTSNPN, CDR2 SVGIG, per germline (reference sequence). The CDR3 extends over 13 amino acids. Germline trimming cut 3 bases from V and 8 bases from J; bases unmatched to any gene: 6. CDR3 residues: CAWSQRGLDEQFF. In DNA form, the CDR3 reads TGTGCCTGGAGCCAGCGGGGGTTGGATGAGCAGTTCTTC.

At least ten counts were recorded for this clonotype. The gene calls are TRBV7-9 and TRBJ2-3, with D tentatively TRBD2 (5 bases). The CDR3 is made up of 13 amino acids. CDR1 is SEHNR and CDR2 is FQNEAQ in the germline V gene (reference sequence). V was trimmed by 9 bases and J by 2 bases, leaving 12 bases between them. The DNA for the CDR3 is TGTGCCAGTGGGCTAGCCAACACAGATACGCAGTATTTT. This codes for CASGLANTDTQYF.

This clonotype was recorded at least ten times. The chain couples TRBV6-5 to TRBJ1-2; possibly TRBD1 for D (6 bases). V lost 0 bases and J lost 6, with 14 bases in between. There are 15 residues in the CDR3. From germline, CDR1 is MNHEY and CDR2 SVGAGI. CDR3 sequence (DNA): TGTGCCAGCAGTTACTCCGGGCAGGGGACGGATGGCTACACCTTC. This encodes CASSYSGQGTDGYTF.